What follows describes a single TCR beta chain. Its antigen is still unknown. Genomic DNA (roughly 1.8 micrograms) was obtained from cryopreserved PBMCs for construction of TCR beta libraries. These data belong to a study of cytotoxic CD8 clonotypes in ibrutinib-treated CLL. Study-wide context: Overall, 24 responses were partial and 2 complete; following median approximately 73 months, about 15 patients stayed remitted and 12 progressed.

The study's findings and limits: Sustained-remission patients were sampled at one set of times and progressing patients at different ones.

The data were produced by immunoSEQ multiplex PCR, yet TCRdb's version contains in-frame clones alone and is incomplete. The sample has roughly 16,000 clones, approximately 58% seen once; the top ten hold about 13%. This CDR3 region has 14 residues. Germline lookup yields CDR1 SEHNR and CDR2 FQNEAQ (reference sequence). V was shortened by 5 bases and J by 5 bases, with 15 bases between the two germline ends. The sequences come from PBMCs, collected before ibrutinib treatment. The chain has TRBV7-9 and TRBJ2-5; unclear D gene. The receptor was derived from a human donor with chronic lymphocytic leukemia. CDR3 in DNA: TGTGCCAGCAGCCCATGGTGGGATGTGGAGACCCAGTACTTC. Translated: CASSPWWDVETQYF.